The 9 T cell receptor beta chains reported below all come from one sample, sequenced in a study of blood T cell repertoires in COVID-19. Using immunoSEQ multiplex PCR, the repertoire was profiled, and TCRdb retains in-frame clones only, with some absent. The sample contains about 180,000 clones, 80% to 90% of which appear only once. The sample consisted of peripheral blood. The receptor source for this set is a man aged 50 to 59 with active or convalescent COVID-19.

This chain uses TRBV6-5 with TRBJ1-5; 8 positions match TRBD1. Germline V gene sequence: CDR1 MNHEY, CDR2 SVGAGI. V shed 10 bases and J 4 bases; nucleotides not matched to a gene: 9. This CDR3 has 14 amino acids. CDR3 amino acids: CATLRTGSNQPQHF. The CDR3 DNA is TGTGCCACCCTTCGGACAGGGTCGAATCAGCCCCAGCATTTT.

V and J are TRBV7-2 and TRBJ2-1, with TRBD2 matching 8 bases. V dropped 1 base and J dropped 9; count of bases not matched to a gene: 11. Germline assignment: CDR1 SGHTA and CDR2 FQGNSA. The CDR3 runs to 16 residues. The CDR3 is CASSLGGGAGVSEQFF. The CDR3 DNA sequence: TGTGCCAGCAGCTTAGGAGGGGGAGCGGGAGTAAGTGAGCAGTTCTTC.

V is TRBV6-5 and J is TRBJ1-6; D perhaps matches TRBD1 (6 bases). Trimming took off 2 bases at V and 0 bases at J, with 8 bases between the two ends. This CDR3 is built from 16 residues. Germline V gene sequence: CDR1 MNHEY, CDR2 SVGAGI. CDR3 nucleotides: TGTGCCAGCAGTTACGTAGGGGGCTCCTATAATTCACCCCTCCACTTT. This encodes CASSYVGGSYNSPLHF.

This rearrangement joins TRBV3-1 (or the pseudogene TRBV3-2) to TRBJ2-5, with D maybe TRBD2 (7 bases). V dropped 1 base and J dropped 5 bases, with 11 bases sitting between them. The CDR3 loop spans 14 amino acids. Germline values: CDR1 LGHDT, CDR2 YNNKEL (reference sequence). DNA for the CDR3: TGTGCCAGCAGCCAAGGGGGGGGGCGCGAGACCCAGTACTTC. Translated, it gives CASSQGGGRETQYF.

This rearrangement joins TRBV5-1 to TRBJ2-5, with 9 bases matching TRBD2. Germline lookup yields CDR1 SGHRS and CDR2 YFSETQ. The ends lost 0 bases at V and 5 bases at J; junction bases unmatched: 2. CDR3 length: 14 amino acids. The CDR3 DNA is TGCGCCAGCAGCTTGGTAGCGGGAGTGGAGACCCAGTACTTC. This codes for CASSLVAGVETQYF.

The chain links TRBV19 to TRBJ2-5, with 11 bases matching TRBD2. CDR1 and CDR2 from the germline V gene are LNHDA and SQIVND (reference sequence). The CDR3 sequence is 15 residues long. The V segment lost 4 bases and the J segment 5 bases; nucleotides outside the gene matches: 6. The CDR3 nucleotides read TGTGCCAGTAGTAGCACTAGCGGGGGATGGGAGACCCAGTACTTC. Residues: CASSSTSGGWETQYF.

This clone occurred many times. The CDR3 sequence: CASSSPTGTAKEAFF. For the CDR3, the DNA is TGTGCCAGCAGTTCACCTACCGGGACAGCGAAAGAAGCTTTCTTT. The chain carries TRBV6-5 and TRBJ1-1; TRBD1 aligns across 7 bases. Germline V gene lookup returns CDR1 MNHEY and CDR2 SVGAGI. Trimming removed 4 bases from V and 8 bases from J; junction bases left unmatched: 13. There are 15 residues in the CDR3.

The chain joins TRBV18 to TRBJ2-7; D gene ambiguous. Trimming shortened V by 6 bases and J by 1 base, and 13 bases separated the two germline ends. CDR1 is KGHSH and CDR2 is LQKENI in the germline V gene. The CDR3 extends over 14 amino acids. This chain's CDR3 is CASSPNSDSYEQYF. For the CDR3, the DNA is TGTGCCAGCTCCCCGAACAGTGATTCCTACGAGCAGTACTTC.

The rearrangement links TRBV2 to TRBJ2-1, with D possibly TRBD2 on 6 matching bases. V lost 5 bases to trimming and J lost 9 bases, with 14 bases between them. The CDR3 contains 13 residues. The germline V gene has CDR1 SNHLY and CDR2 FYNNEI. For the CDR3, the DNA is TGTGCCAGCAGTTTCGGGACTGGTCTTGAGCAGTTCTTC. It translates to CASSFGTGLEQFF.